A selection of T cell receptor beta chains follows, all from one sample in a study of T cell changes during pregnancy in multiple sclerosis. Produced via immunoSEQ multiplex PCR; TCRdb's table is partial and in-frame only. Here the sample spans about 40,000 clones, 92% being singletons. The input for sequencing was CD8+ T cells from peripheral blood mononuclear cells, taken in the first trimester of pregnancy. All receptors come from a female donor with multiple sclerosis, enrolled in a pregnancy study. The CDR3 runs from the conserved cysteine through the conserved F or W. The D gene is left open where the match is weak. Only some rows state a clone size, as once, few, many or a class for expanded clones.

J gene: TRBJ2-1; V gene: TRBV7-8; CDR3 length: 15; D gene: TRBD1; clone size: .; CDR3 protein: CASSRSGQPNNEQFF; CDR3 DNA: TGTGCCAGCAGCCGTTCGGGACAGCCTAACAATGAGCAGTTCTTC
J gene: TRBJ2-1; V gene: TRBV10-1; CDR3 length: 14; D gene: TRBD2; clone size: .; CDR3 protein: CASGLAPGGGKQFF; CDR3 DNA: TGCGCCAGCGGTTTAGCGCCCGGCGGGGGTAAGCAGTTCTTC
J gene: TRBJ2-5; V gene: TRBV6-5; CDR3 length: 11; D gene: .; clone size: .; CDR3 protein: CASSSRETQYF; CDR3 DNA: TGTGCCAGCAGTTCCCGAGAGACCCAGTACTTC
J gene: TRBJ1-6; V gene: TRBV14; CDR3 length: 10; D gene: .; clone size: .; CDR3 protein: CASSPKPLHF; CDR3 DNA: TGTGCCAGCAGCCCCAAACCCCTCCACTTT
J gene: TRBJ1-2; V gene: TRBV29-1; CDR3 length: 13; D gene: TRBD1; clone size: .; CDR3 protein: CSVAGDSSYGYTF; CDR3 DNA: TGCAGCGTTGCGGGGGACAGCAGTTATGGCTACACCTTC
J gene: TRBJ2-5; V gene: TRBV12-2; CDR3 length: 15; D gene: .; clone size: once; CDR3 protein: CASRLRRDNQETQYF; CDR3 DNA: TGTGCAAGTCGCCTTAGACGGGACAACCAAGAGACCCAGTACTTC
J gene: TRBJ2-1; V gene: TRBV27; CDR3 length: 12; D gene: .; clone size: .; CDR3 protein: CASSLYPDEQFF; CDR3 DNA: TGTGCCAGCAGTTTATACCCAGATGAGCAGTTCTTC
J gene: TRBJ1-1; V gene: TRBV5-1; CDR3 length: 14; D gene: .; clone size: .; CDR3 protein: CASSSEGVNTEAFF; CDR3 DNA: TGCGCCAGCAGCAGCGAGGGGGTGAACACTGAAGCTTTCTTT
J gene: TRBJ1-1; V gene: TRBV9; CDR3 length: 14; D gene: .; clone size: once; CDR3 protein: CASSGGDGNTEAFF; CDR3 DNA: TGTGCCAGCAGCGGAGGAGATGGGAACACTGAAGCTTTCTTT
J gene: TRBJ2-7; V gene: TRBV7-9; CDR3 length: 15; D gene: .; clone size: .; CDR3 protein: CASSPSPGWPYEQYF; CDR3 DNA: TGTGCCAGCAGCCCTTCTCCAGGCTGGCCCTACGAGCAGTACTTC
J gene: TRBJ2-7; V gene: TRBV5-6; CDR3 length: 15; D gene: .; clone size: .; CDR3 protein: CASSWLAGLSYEQYF; CDR3 DNA: TGTGCCAGCAGCTGGCTGGCAGGGCTCTCCTACGAGCAGTACTTC
J gene: TRBJ1-1; V gene: TRBV6-1; CDR3 length: 15; D gene: .; clone size: once; CDR3 protein: CASSDLQGKSTEAFF; CDR3 DNA: TGTGCCAGCAGTGATTTACAGGGAAAGAGCACTGAAGCTTTCTTT
J gene: TRBJ2-1; V gene: TRBV4-1; CDR3 length: 14; D gene: TRBD1; clone size: .; CDR3 protein: CASSHYDRGNEQFF; CDR3 DNA: TGCGCCAGCAGCCACTACGACAGGGGTAATGAGCAGTTCTTC
J gene: TRBJ2-2; V gene: TRBV15; CDR3 length: 14; D gene: .; clone size: .; CDR3 protein: CATRVTGTTGELFF; CDR3 DNA: TGTGCCACCAGGGTTACAGGGACCACCGGGGAGCTGTTTTTT
J gene: TRBJ1-2; V gene: TRBV6-5; CDR3 length: 14; D gene: TRBD1; clone size: .; CDR3 protein: CASSYAGTGYGYTF; CDR3 DNA: TGTGCCAGCAGTTACGCCGGGACAGGGTATGGCTACACCTTC
J gene: TRBJ2-3; V gene: TRBV2; CDR3 length: 16; D gene: TRBD2; clone size: .; CDR3 protein: CATTSGGRASTDTQYF; CDR3 DNA: TGTGCCACTACTAGCGGGGGCCGGGCTAGCACAGATACGCAGTATTTT
J gene: TRBJ2-7; V gene: TRBV2; CDR3 length: 17; D gene: TRBD1; clone size: .; CDR3 protein: CASSVSKSTGDPYEQYF; CDR3 DNA: TGTGCCAGCAGTGTAAGCAAGTCAACAGGGGATCCCTACGAGCAGTACTTC
J gene: TRBJ2-1; V gene: TRBV5-1; CDR3 length: 12; D gene: .; clone size: .; CDR3 protein: CASRRSYNEQFF; CDR3 DNA: TGCGCCAGCAGAAGGAGCTACAATGAGCAGTTCTTC
J gene: TRBJ1-1; V gene: TRBV30; CDR3 length: 13; D gene: .; clone size: .; CDR3 protein: CAWMGAYNTEAFF; CDR3 DNA: TGTGCCTGGATGGGGGCTTATAACACTGAAGCTTTCTTT
J gene: TRBJ2-3; V gene: TRBV6-4; CDR3 length: 14; D gene: .; clone size: .; CDR3 protein: CASSEDMSTDTQYF; CDR3 DNA: TGTGCCAGCAGTGAGGACATGAGCACAGATACGCAGTATTTT
J gene: TRBJ2-7; V gene: TRBV29-1; CDR3 length: 13; D gene: .; clone size: .; CDR3 protein: CSVKDRFGYEQYF; CDR3 DNA: TGCAGCGTAAAAGACAGGTTTGGCTACGAGCAGTACTTC
J gene: TRBJ1-5; V gene: TRBV19; CDR3 length: 14; D gene: .; clone size: .; CDR3 protein: CASSMGQSNQPQHF; CDR3 DNA: TGTGCCAGTAGTATGGGGCAGAGCAATCAGCCCCAGCATTTT
J gene: TRBJ2-3; V gene: TRBV13; CDR3 length: 16; D gene: TRBD2; clone size: .; CDR3 protein: CASSPGLAGTTDTQYF; CDR3 DNA: TGTGCCAGCAGCCCGGGACTAGCGGGGACCACAGATACGCAGTATTTT
J gene: TRBJ2-3; V gene: TRBV5-6; CDR3 length: 15; D gene: TRBD1; clone size: .; CDR3 protein: CASSLGSGGADTQYF; CDR3 DNA: TGTGCCAGCAGCTTGGGCTCAGGGGGCGCAGATACGCAGTATTTT
J gene: TRBJ2-1; V gene: TRBV7-9; CDR3 length: 13; D gene: .; clone size: .; CDR3 protein: CAEELLTYNEQFF; CDR3 DNA: TGTGCCGAAGAACTACTAACCTACAATGAGCAGTTCTTC
J gene: TRBJ2-3; V gene: TRBV29-1; CDR3 length: 15; D gene: TRBD1; clone size: .; CDR3 protein: CSVGPGQGVTDTQYF; CDR3 DNA: TGCAGCGTCGGACCCGGACAGGGGGTAACAGATACGCAGTATTTT
J gene: TRBJ2-1; V gene: TRBV6-5; CDR3 length: 14; D gene: TRBD2; clone size: .; CDR3 protein: CASSIAGGINEQFF; CDR3 DNA: TGTGCCAGCAGTATAGCGGGGGGCATAAATGAGCAGTTCTTC
J gene: TRBJ2-2; V gene: TRBV7-7; CDR3 length: 20; D gene: .; clone size: .; CDR3 protein: CASSLALFGQGMTSAGELFF; CDR3 DNA: TGTGCTAGCAGCTTAGCACTATTTGGGCAGGGAATGACTTCGGCCGGGGAGCTGTTTTTT
J gene: TRBJ2-7; V gene: TRBV11-2; CDR3 length: 15; D gene: TRBD1; clone size: few; CDR3 protein: CASSLERTGFYEQYF; CDR3 DNA: TGTGCCAGCAGCTTAGAGAGGACAGGATTCTACGAGCAGTACTTC
J gene: TRBJ2-1; V gene: TRBV5-1; CDR3 length: 16; D gene: TRBD1; clone size: .; CDR3 protein: CASRHTPGTGSNEQFF; CDR3 DNA: TGCGCCAGTCGTCACACACCCGGGACAGGGTCCAATGAGCAGTTCTTC
J gene: TRBJ1-6; V gene: TRBV10-3; CDR3 length: 13; D gene: .; clone size: .; CDR3 protein: CAISEPTGKSLHF; CDR3 DNA: TGTGCCATCAGTGAGCCGACAGGAAAGTCCCTCCACTTT
J gene: TRBJ2-1; V gene: TRBV6-5; CDR3 length: 15; D gene: TRBD2; clone size: .; CDR3 protein: CASSLGLATYNEQFF; CDR3 DNA: TGTGCCAGCAGCCTCGGACTAGCGACCTACAATGAGCAGTTCTTC
J gene: TRBJ1-5; V gene: TRBV6-1; CDR3 length: 16; D gene: .; clone size: .; CDR3 protein: CASSANSGGAGQPQHF; CDR3 DNA: TGTGCCAGCAGTGCTAATTCGGGGGGGGCCGGTCAGCCCCAGCATTTT
J gene: TRBJ2-2; V gene: TRBV6-4; CDR3 length: 13; D gene: .; clone size: .; CDR3 protein: CASSPGDTGELFF; CDR3 DNA: TGTGCCAGCAGCCCAGGGGATACCGGGGAGCTGTTTTTT
J gene: TRBJ2-3; V gene: TRBV9; CDR3 length: 14; D gene: TRBD2; clone size: .; CDR3 protein: CASSAGGVTDTQYF; CDR3 DNA: TGTGCCAGCAGCGCGGGGGGGGTAACAGATACGCAGTATTTT
J gene: TRBJ2-7; V gene: TRBV4-2; CDR3 length: 18; D gene: TRBD2; clone size: .; CDR3 protein: CASSQDYPQRGLPYEQYF; CDR3 DNA: TGTGCCAGCAGCCAAGATTACCCCCAGCGGGGGCTTCCCTACGAGCAGTACTTC
J gene: TRBJ1-2; V gene: TRBV6-4; CDR3 length: 15; D gene: TRBD1; clone size: few; CDR3 protein: CASSDTGQGLGGYTF; CDR3 DNA: TGTGCCAGCAGTGACACCGGACAGGGATTAGGGGGCTACACCTTC
J gene: TRBJ2-7; V gene: TRBV4-1; CDR3 length: 15; D gene: .; clone size: once; CDR3 protein: CASSQDYAGPYEQYF; CDR3 DNA: TGCGCCAGCAGCCAAGATTACGCAGGGCCCTACGAGCAGTACTTC
J gene: TRBJ1-5; V gene: TRBV7-9; CDR3 length: 15; D gene: .; clone size: .; CDR3 protein: CASSLDRHSNQPQHF; CDR3 DNA: TGTGCCAGCAGCTTAGACAGGCATAGCAATCAGCCCCAGCATTTT
J gene: TRBJ2-7; V gene: TRBV9; CDR3 length: 15; D gene: TRBD1; clone size: .; CDR3 protein: CASSVGTGISYEQYF; CDR3 DNA: TGTGCCAGCAGCGTTGGGACAGGGATCTCCTACGAGCAGTACTTC
J gene: TRBJ2-5; V gene: TRBV7-9; CDR3 length: 15; D gene: .; clone size: .; CDR3 protein: CASSLDEGLSGDQYF; CDR3 DNA: TGTGCCAGCAGCTTAGATGAGGGACTTTCGGGGGACCAGTACTTC
J gene: TRBJ1-3; V gene: TRBV14; CDR3 length: 15; D gene: .; clone size: .; CDR3 protein: CASSLFQGRGNTIYF; CDR3 DNA: TGTGCCAGCAGCCTGTTTCAGGGAAGGGGAAACACCATATATTTT
J gene: TRBJ1-4; V gene: TRBV5-1; CDR3 length: 14; D gene: .; clone size: .; CDR3 protein: CASSPEEGWRKLFF; CDR3 DNA: TGCGCCAGCAGTCCTGAGGAGGGGTGGCGAAAACTGTTTTTT
J gene: TRBJ2-5; V gene: TRBV13; CDR3 length: 17; D gene: TRBD2; clone size: once; CDR3 protein: CASSPLGSGGHQETQYF; CDR3 DNA: TGTGCCAGCAGCCCCCTCGGGAGCGGGGGGCATCAAGAGACCCAGTACTTC
J gene: TRBJ2-3; V gene: TRBV6-6; CDR3 length: 16; D gene: .; clone size: .; CDR3 protein: CASSLAVNDPTDTQYF; CDR3 DNA: TGTGCCAGCAGTTTGGCGGTAAACGACCCCACAGATACGCAGTATTTT
J gene: TRBJ1-6; V gene: TRBV10-2; CDR3 length: 16; D gene: TRBD1; clone size: once; CDR3 protein: CASSERDRAYNSPLHF; CDR3 DNA: TGCGCCAGCAGTGAACGGGACAGGGCTTATAATTCACCCCTCCACTTT
J gene: TRBJ2-1; V gene: TRBV27; CDR3 length: 17; D gene: TRBD2; clone size: .; CDR3 protein: CASSYTQRGISYNEQFF; CDR3 DNA: TGTGCCAGCAGCTACACTCAGCGGGGGATCTCCTACAATGAGCAGTTCTTC
J gene: TRBJ2-7; V gene: TRBV6-1; CDR3 length: 14; D gene: TRBD1; clone size: .; CDR3 protein: CASSVGQSSYEQYF; CDR3 DNA: TGTGCCAGCAGTGTGGGACAGAGCTCCTACGAGCAGTACTTC
J gene: TRBJ1-2; V gene: TRBV6-1; CDR3 length: 12; D gene: .; clone size: few; CDR3 protein: CASRLTGYGYTF; CDR3 DNA: TGTGCCAGCAGGTTGACAGGCTATGGCTACACCTTC